This TCR beta chain is drawn from a study of shared clonotypes between healthy human individuals. General study points: Limited genetic and exposure-history diversity came from having few donors. Among several donors, approximately 4.6% of naive CD4 clonotypes were found in common.

The CDR3 loop spans 19 amino acids. Germline values: CDR1 SGHKS, CDR2 YYEKEE (reference sequence). This clone was recorded only once. Its antigen is not known. The junction shows a germline mismatch at one end, possibly a read error. Produced via immunoSEQ multiplex PCR; TCRdb's table is partial and in-frame only. The sample carries 740,000 or so clones, more than 70% recorded once. This rearrangement joins TRBV5-5 to TRBJ1-2, with 10 bases aligning to TRBD1. Sequences were obtained from memory CD4+ T cells sorted from blood. As for subset: CD45RA-negative fraction. The clonotype was recovered from a woman aged 25 to 39 in good health. The DNA for the CDR3 is TGTGCCAGCACCTTGTCCCTGCGACAGGGGACAGGGGCAGGGTATGGCTACACCTTC. Translation: CASTLSLRQGTGAGYGYTF.